The 23 T cell receptor beta chains given below trace back to one sample, sequenced in a study of control samples from healthy donors and cancer patients. Only in-frame clones appear in the TCRdb table, and some are missing; sequencing was by immunoSEQ multiplex PCR. Here the sample spans some 89,000 clones, under 90% being singletons. Sequenced sample: blood. These TCRs come from a woman aged 35 to 49 in good health.

CDR3: CAISELGQGNTGELFF. Here the CDR3 DNA reads TGTGCCATCAGTGAGTTGGGACAGGGTAACACCGGGGAGCTGTTTTTT. The chain recombines TRBV10-3 with TRBJ2-2, with 9 bases lining up with TRBD1. The CDR3 loop spans 16 amino acids. The trim removed 1 base at V and 2 bases at J, leaving 2 bases unmatched. CDR1 is ENHRY, CDR2 SYGVKD, per germline.

This clone occurred once. This chain links TRBV13 with TRBJ2-5, with 8 bases matching TRBD1. Looked up from germline, CDR1 is PRHDT and CDR2 is FYEKMQ (reference sequence). Unmatched junction bases numbered 6, after V lost 0 bases and J lost 3 bases. The CDR3 is made up of 16 amino acids. The CDR3 spells CASSLGAGGAEETQYF. The CDR3 nucleotides read TGTGCCAGCAGCTTAGGCGCAGGGGGCGCGGAAGAGACCCAGTACTTC.

As for this clone: Other DNA sequences of this sample code for an identical CDR3. The chain is built from TRBV7-2 and TRBJ2-5, with TRBD2 matching 7 bases. The germline V gene encodes CDR1 SGHTA and CDR2 FQGNSA. V lost 7 bases to trimming and J lost 5 bases; unmatched junction nucleotides: 10. The CDR3 has 14 amino acids. The DNA for the CDR3 is TGTGCCAGCACTCAGGGAGGGGCCCCGGAGACCCAGTACTTC. Translated: CASTQGGAPETQYF.

The gene calls are TRBV12-3 or TRBV12-4 and TRBJ1-2; 7 positions agree with TRBD1. This CDR3 has 13 amino acids. V lost 7 bases, J lost 6 bases, and 8 bases stayed unmatched. The chain's CDR3 is CASTPPQGNGYTF. The CDR3 coding sequence is TGTGCCAGCACACCGCCACAGGGGAATGGCTACACCTTC.

The chain uses TRBV14 and TRBJ1-1; D not certain. Trimming took 7 bases from V and 1 from J, leaving 16 bases between them. Germline CDR1 and CDR2: SGHDN and FVKESK. The CDR3 consists of 15 residues. The chain's CDR3 is CASTPIPLGNTEAFF. The CDR3 DNA follows: TGTGCCAGCACCCCGATTCCTCTCGGGAACACTGAAGCTTTCTTT. Full variable domain (rest looked up from reference TRBV14 and TRBJ1-1): EAGVTQFPSHSVIEKGQTVTLRCDPISGHDNLYWYRRVMGKEIKFLLHFVKESKQDESGMPNNRFLAERTGGTYSTLKVQPAELEDSGVYFCASTPIPLGNTEAFFGQGTRLTVV.

The genes are TRBV24-1 and TRBJ2-2, with 14 bases fitting TRBD2. CDR3 length equals 19 residues. The J segment lost 1 base and the V segment lost 4 bases, leaving 7 bases of the junction unmatched. Germline CDR1 is KGHDR and CDR2 is SFDVKD. Here the CDR3 DNA reads TGTGCCACCAGTGACCCTCCGGGACTAGCGGGGGTGAACACCGGGGAGCTGTTTTTT. Its protein product is CATSDPPGLAGVNTGELFF.

The V call is TRBV19, the J call TRBJ1-2; D is perhaps TRBD1 (6 bases). V was shortened by 6 bases and J by 2 bases, with 13 bases between the two germline ends. The germline gives CDR1 LNHDA, CDR2 SQIVND (reference sequence). The CDR3 is made up of 14 amino acids. CDR3: CASRNQGSNYGYTF. CDR3 nucleotides: TGTGCCAGTAGGAATCAGGGGAGCAACTATGGCTACACCTTC.

The genes are TRBV24-1 and TRBJ2-4, with D tentatively TRBD1 or TRBD2 (5 bases each). Germline CDR1 KGHDR, CDR2 SFDVKD. Deletions cut 3 bases from V and 10 bases from J, with 12 bases between. The CDR3 runs to 13 residues. CDR3: CATSDPGEGIQYF. In DNA form, the CDR3 reads TGTGCCACCAGTGATCCCGGTGAGGGGATTCAGTACTTC.

The chain is built from TRBV6-5 and TRBJ2-5, with 10 bases identical to TRBD2. The CDR3 sequence is 15 residues long. The germline CDR1 and CDR2 sequences are MNHEY and SVGAGI. Trimming cost V 6 bases and J 4 bases; bases outside gene matches: 8. CDR3 DNA sequence: TGTGCCAGCAGCGAGATAGCGGGGGGCGGAGAGACCCAGTACTTC. Its protein is CASSEIAGGGETQYF.

The genes are TRBV5-6 and TRBJ1-1, with D tentatively TRBD1 (6 bases). Germline-derived CDR1 and CDR2 are SGHDT and YYEEEE. V was trimmed by 0 bases and J by 6 bases, leaving 12 bases between them. The CDR3 is 14 amino acids. Written as DNA, the CDR3 is TGTGCCAGCAGCTTGGGCGGGGGGCCCTCTGAAGCTTTCTTT. It is translated as CASSLGGGPSEAFF.

This clone was detected once. The J gene is TRBJ1-6, the V gene TRBV5-1; 8 nucleotides line up with TRBD1. The V gene end was trimmed by 4 bases and the J gene end by 7 bases; junction bases not matched to a gene: 7. This CDR3 has 15 residues. Looked up from germline, CDR1 is SGHRS and CDR2 is YFSETQ. The CDR3 coding sequence is TGCGCCAGCAGCCAAGTGACAGGGGCCAATTCACCCCTCCACTTT. Translating it yields CASSQVTGANSPLHF.

This chain links TRBV6-2 or TRBV6-3 with TRBJ2-1; perhaps D is TRBD1 or TRBD2 (6 bases each). Trimming removed 1 base from V and 2 bases from J, with 12 bases in between. In germline, CDR1 is MNHEY, CDR2 SVGEGT. The CDR3 is made up of 16 amino acids. For the CDR3, the DNA is TGTGCCAGCAGTTACTTAGTGGGGGGCACCTACAATGAGCAGTTCTTC. Protein sequence: CASSYLVGGTYNEQFF.

The chain employs TRBV13 and TRBJ2-5; perhaps TRBD1 as D (6 bases). The V end was cut by 2 bases, the J end by 1 base, with 17 bases between. CDR1 is PRHDT and CDR2 is FYEKMQ in the germline V gene (reference sequence). The CDR3 has 17 residues. Written as DNA, the CDR3 is TGTGCCAGCAGCTTATTGGGGCAGGGGCCCGCCCAAGAGACCCAGTACTTC. Translation gives CASSLLGQGPAQETQYF.

The rearrangement uses TRBV11-3 and TRBJ2-4; weak D call: TRBD2 (5 bases). This CDR3 comprises 14 residues. The germline CDR1 and CDR2 sequences are SGHNT and YENEEA. The V and J ends lost 3 bases and 7 bases respectively, with 13 bases between them. The CDR3 loop is CASSFGRTGNIQYF. The CDR3, as DNA: TGTGCCAGCAGCTTTGGGCGGACGGGGAACATTCAGTACTTC.

The genes are TRBV4-3 and TRBJ1-1, with unresolved D. V was cut by 6 bases and J by 4 bases, with 15 bases left in between. The CDR3 consists of 14 residues. Germline CDR1 reads LGHNA; CDR2 reads YSLEER. CDR3 loop: CASRLGASSTEAFF. The CDR3 DNA is TGCGCCAGCAGACTAGGAGCGAGTAGCACTGAAGCTTTCTTT.

This clone was counted only a few times. V gene TRBV19 combines with J gene TRBJ1-1, with D unclear. CDR3 length: 13 amino acids. The V gene's germline CDR1 is LNHDA and CDR2 SQIVND (reference sequence). Between the trimmed V and J ends, which lost 3 bases and 7 bases, there was a span of 12 bases. Here the CDR3 reads CASSIDRWSEAFF. The CDR3 coding sequence is TGTGCCAGTAGTATTGACCGATGGAGTGAAGCTTTCTTT.

J is TRBJ1-2 and V is TRBV13; TRBD1 might be the D (5 bases). This CDR3 has 14 amino acids. Trimming took 2 bases from V and 1 from J, leaving 8 bases between them. Germline V gene sequence: CDR1 PRHDT, CDR2 FYEKMQ (reference sequence). The CDR3 nucleotides are TGTGCCAGCAGCTTAAGACAGTATAACTATGGCTACACCTTC. It specifies CASSLRQYNYGYTF. The whole variable domain, filled in from reference TRBV13 and TRBJ1-2, reads AAGVIQSPRHLIKEKRETATLKCYPIPRHDTVYWYQQGPGQDPQFLISFYEKMQSDKGSIPDRFSAQQFSDYHSELNMSSLELGDSALYFCASSLRQYNYGYTFGSGTRLTVV.

V and J are TRBV6-1 and TRBJ2-3; weak D call: TRBD2 (6 bases). The CDR3 is 13 residues long. V was cut by 11 bases and J by 4 bases, with 16 bases left in between. CDR1 is MNHNS, CDR2 SASEGT, per germline. This CDR3 reads CASEGGAADTQYF. The CDR3 DNA is TGTGCCTCAGAGGGCGGGGCTGCAGATACGCAGTATTTT.

The chain combines TRBV6-7 with TRBJ1-2, with 12 bases aligning to TRBD1. TRBV6-7 is given ORF status, its function remaining uncertain. V gave up 2 bases and J gave up 3 bases; unmatched junction bases: 13. This CDR3 region has 19 residues. DNA for the CDR3: TGTGCCAGCAGTTACAGAGATGCCGGGACAGGGGGCCAATACTATGGCTACACCTTC. Translation: CASSYRDAGTGGQYYGYTF.

This clone was recorded once. V and J are TRBV19 and TRBJ1-5; 8 bases agree with TRBD1. J gave up 3 bases and V 6 bases, and 4 bases lay outside the gene matches. Germline CDR1 and CDR2: LNHDA and SQIVND (reference sequence). The CDR3 loop spans 14 amino acids. CDR3 in DNA: TGTGCCAGTAGCCAGGACAGGGACAATCAGCCCCAGCATTTT. Its translation: CASSQDRDNQPQHF.

The CDR3 nucleotides are TGCGCCAGCAGTTACGGACAGGGTAGCAACTATGGCTACACCTTC. Its translation is CASSYGQGSNYGYTF. The V gene is TRBV5-1, the J gene TRBJ1-2, with 8 positions matching TRBD1. The germline V gene has CDR1 SGHRS and CDR2 YFSETQ. The CDR3 covers 15 residues. V trimming: 5 bases; J trimming: 2 bases; junction bases outside the gene matches: 8.

The V gene is TRBV12-3 or TRBV12-4, the J gene TRBJ2-7; TRBD1 might be the D (5 bases). V was pared by 2 bases and J by 6 bases, with 11 bases between. The CDR3 has 13 residues. This chain's CDR3 is CASSLIMQGEQYF. The CDR3 DNA reads TGTGCCAGCAGTTTAATCATGCAGGGCGAGCAGTACTTC.

J is TRBJ2-3 and V is TRBV6-6; 10 bases map to TRBD2. J lost 2 bases, V lost 6 bases, and 20 bases had no gene match. CDR1 MNHNY and CDR2 SVGAGI come from the germline V gene (reference sequence). CDR3 size: 20 residues. The DNA of the CDR3 is TGTGCCAGCAGCAGGGAATCCACTAGCGGGGCACGCCTAGACACAGATACGCAGTATTTT. Translated, it gives CASSRESTSGARLDTDTQYF.